The sequence of this T cell receptor beta chain was determined in a study of blood T cell repertoires in COVID-19. Overall study: Samples representing acute and convalescent COVID-19 were sourced from the United States, Italy and Spain. PBMCs, B-cell-depleted T cells, or T cells provided the cDNA or gDNA that made up the material.

Looked up from germline, CDR1 is MNHEY and CDR2 is SVGAGI. V lost 6 bases to trimming and J lost 3 bases; unmatched junction nucleotides: 4. The CDR3 is 13 amino acids. Authors' data handling: Amplification from reference gene primers served as the basis for estimated nucleated cell counts. Here immunoSEQ multiplex PCR was the method, and the copy in TCRdb shows in-frame clones only, minus some. V and J calls plus clone size are reproduced from that table; the DNA served to infer D and trimming. The sample holds some 50,000 clones, over 75% seen once. This receptor was identified in a human donor in a cohort sampled during active COVID-19. The donor label of this sample is uncertain. Sequencing was done on a sample of peripheral blood. The V and J genes are TRBV6-5 and TRBJ1-2; 7 positions match TRBD1. CDR3 amino acids: CASSPGQYYGYTF. Written as DNA, the CDR3 is TGTGCCAGCAGCCCGGGACAGTACTATGGCTACACCTTC.